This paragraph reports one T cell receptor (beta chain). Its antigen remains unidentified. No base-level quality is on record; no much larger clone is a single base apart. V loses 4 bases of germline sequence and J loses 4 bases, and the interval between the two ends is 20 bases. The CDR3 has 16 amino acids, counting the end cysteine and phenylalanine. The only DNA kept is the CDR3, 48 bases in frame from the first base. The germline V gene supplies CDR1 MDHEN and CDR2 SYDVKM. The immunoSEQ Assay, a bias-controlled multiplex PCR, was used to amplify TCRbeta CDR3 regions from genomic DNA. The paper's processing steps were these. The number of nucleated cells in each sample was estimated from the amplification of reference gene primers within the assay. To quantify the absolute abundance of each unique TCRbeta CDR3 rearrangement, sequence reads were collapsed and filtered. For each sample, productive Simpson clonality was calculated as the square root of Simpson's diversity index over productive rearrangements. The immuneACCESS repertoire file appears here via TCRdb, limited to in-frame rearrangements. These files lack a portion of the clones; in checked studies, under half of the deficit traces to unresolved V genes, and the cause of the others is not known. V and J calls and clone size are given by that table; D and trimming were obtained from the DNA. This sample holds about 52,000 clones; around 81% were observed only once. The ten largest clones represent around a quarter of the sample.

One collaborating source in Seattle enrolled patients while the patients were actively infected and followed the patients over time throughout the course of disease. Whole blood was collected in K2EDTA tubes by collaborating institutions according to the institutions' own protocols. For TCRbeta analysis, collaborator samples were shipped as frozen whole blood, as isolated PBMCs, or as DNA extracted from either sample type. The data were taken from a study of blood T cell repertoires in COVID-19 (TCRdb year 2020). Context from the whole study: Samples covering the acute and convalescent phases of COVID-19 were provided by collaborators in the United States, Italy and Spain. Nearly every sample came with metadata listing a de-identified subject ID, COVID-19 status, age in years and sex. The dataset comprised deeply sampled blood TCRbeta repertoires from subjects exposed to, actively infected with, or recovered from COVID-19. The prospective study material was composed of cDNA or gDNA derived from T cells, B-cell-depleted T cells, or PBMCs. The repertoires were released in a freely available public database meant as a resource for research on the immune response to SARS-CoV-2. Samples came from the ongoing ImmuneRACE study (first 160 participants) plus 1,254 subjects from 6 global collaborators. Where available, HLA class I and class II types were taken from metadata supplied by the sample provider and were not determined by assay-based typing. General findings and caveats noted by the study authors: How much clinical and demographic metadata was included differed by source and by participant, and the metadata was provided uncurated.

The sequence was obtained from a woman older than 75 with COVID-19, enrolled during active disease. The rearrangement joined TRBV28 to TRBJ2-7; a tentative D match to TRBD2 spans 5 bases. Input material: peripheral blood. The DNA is TGTGCCAGCAGTTCCGAATTCGGACTCGGGTGGTACGAGCAGTACTTC. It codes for CASSSEFGLGWYEQYF.